This entry is about one T cell receptor beta chain. Its antigen is unknown. Only in-frame clones appear in the TCRdb table, and some are missing; sequencing was by immunoSEQ multiplex PCR. Of 28,000 or so clones listed, around 79% are singletons. The sample comes from a study of vaccination effects on CD4 cells after COVID-19. Viral peptide pool expansion of antigen-specific CD4+ T cells preceded sequencing in the ViraFEST assay. CD4+ T cell isolation took place after approximately ten days of culture. As their vaccination, participants received two doses of either BNT162b2 or mRNA-1273. The germline gives CDR1 SGHAT, CDR2 FQNNGV. This CDR3 region has 16 residues. After removal of 1 base from V and 3 bases from J, the junction contained 3 bases not matched to a gene.

The chain recombines TRBV11-2 with TRBJ2-3, with TRBD2 identical over 11 bases. The TCR sequence derives from a human donor who received a COVID-19 vaccine. The sequences come from CD4+ T cells from PBMCs cultured with HCoV-NL63 spike peptides, collected after COVID-19 vaccination. The DNA for the CDR3 is TGTGCCAGCAGCTTAGCACTAGCGGGAGTTACAGATACGCAGTATTTT. It codes for CASSLALAGVTDTQYF.